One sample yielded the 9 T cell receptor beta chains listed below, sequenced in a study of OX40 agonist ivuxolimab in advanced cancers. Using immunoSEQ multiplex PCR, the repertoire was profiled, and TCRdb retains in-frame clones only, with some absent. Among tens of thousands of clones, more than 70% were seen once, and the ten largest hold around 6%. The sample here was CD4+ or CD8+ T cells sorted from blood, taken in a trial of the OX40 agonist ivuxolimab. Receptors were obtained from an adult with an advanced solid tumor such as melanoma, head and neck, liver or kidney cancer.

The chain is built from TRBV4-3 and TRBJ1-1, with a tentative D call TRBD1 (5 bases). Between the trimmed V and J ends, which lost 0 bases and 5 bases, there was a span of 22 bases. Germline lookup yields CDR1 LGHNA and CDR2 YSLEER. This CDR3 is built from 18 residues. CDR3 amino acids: CASSQELGGEDTVTEAFF. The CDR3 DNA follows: TGCGCCAGCAGCCAAGAGCTGGGGGGTGAGGACACAGTGACTGAAGCTTTCTTT.

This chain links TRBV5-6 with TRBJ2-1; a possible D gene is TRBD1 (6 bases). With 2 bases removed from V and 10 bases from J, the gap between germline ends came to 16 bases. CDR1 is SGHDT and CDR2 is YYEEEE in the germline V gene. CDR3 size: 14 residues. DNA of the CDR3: TGTGCCAGCAGCTTAGCGTATGGGGGCTGGGAGCAGTTCTTC. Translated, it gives CASSLAYGGWEQFF.

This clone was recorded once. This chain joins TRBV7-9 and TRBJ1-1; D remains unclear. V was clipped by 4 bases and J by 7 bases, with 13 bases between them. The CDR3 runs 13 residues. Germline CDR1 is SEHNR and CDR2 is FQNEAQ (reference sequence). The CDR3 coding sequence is TGTGCCAGCAGCTCGGACGGGAGGAGTGAAGCTTTCTTT. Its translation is CASSSDGRSEAFF.

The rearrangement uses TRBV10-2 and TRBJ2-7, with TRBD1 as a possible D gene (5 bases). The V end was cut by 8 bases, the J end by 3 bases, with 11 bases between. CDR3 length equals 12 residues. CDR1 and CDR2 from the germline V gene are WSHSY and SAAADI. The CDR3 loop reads CASGRARYEQYF. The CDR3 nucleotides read TGCGCCAGCGGCAGGGCACGCTACGAGCAGTACTTC.

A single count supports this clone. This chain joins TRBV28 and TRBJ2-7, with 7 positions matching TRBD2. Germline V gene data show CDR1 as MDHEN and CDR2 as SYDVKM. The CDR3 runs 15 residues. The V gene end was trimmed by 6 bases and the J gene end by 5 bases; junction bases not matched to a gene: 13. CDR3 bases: TGTGCCAGCAGCGTACAGGCCGCGGGGGATGACGAGCAGTACTTC. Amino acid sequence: CASSVQAAGDDEQYF.

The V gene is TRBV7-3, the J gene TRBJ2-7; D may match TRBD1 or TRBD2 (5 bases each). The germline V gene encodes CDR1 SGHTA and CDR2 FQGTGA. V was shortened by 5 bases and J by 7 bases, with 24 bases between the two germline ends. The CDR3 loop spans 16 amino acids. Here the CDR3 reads CASSHQMGRVLREQYF. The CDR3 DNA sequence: TGTGCCAGCAGCCATCAAATGGGGCGGGTTCTTAGGGAGCAGTACTTC. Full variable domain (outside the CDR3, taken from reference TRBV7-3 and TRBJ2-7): GAGVSQTPSNKVTEKGKYVELRCDPISGHTALYWYRQSLGQGPEFLIYFQGTGAADDSGLPNDRFFAVRPEGSVSTLKIQRTERGDSAVYLCASSHQMGRVLREQYFGPGTRLTVT.

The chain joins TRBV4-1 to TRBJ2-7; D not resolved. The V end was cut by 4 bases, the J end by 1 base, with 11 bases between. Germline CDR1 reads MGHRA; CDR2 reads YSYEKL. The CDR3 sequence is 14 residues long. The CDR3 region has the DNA TGCGCCAGCAGCCCCGCTGGGGAATCCTACGAGCAGTACTTC. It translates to CASSPAGESYEQYF.

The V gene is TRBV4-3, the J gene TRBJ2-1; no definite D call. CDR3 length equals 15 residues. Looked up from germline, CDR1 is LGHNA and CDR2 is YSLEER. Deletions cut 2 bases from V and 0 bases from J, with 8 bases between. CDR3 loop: CASSQRLSSYNEQFF. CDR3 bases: TGCGCCAGCAGCCAAAGACTTAGCTCCTACAATGAGCAGTTCTTC.

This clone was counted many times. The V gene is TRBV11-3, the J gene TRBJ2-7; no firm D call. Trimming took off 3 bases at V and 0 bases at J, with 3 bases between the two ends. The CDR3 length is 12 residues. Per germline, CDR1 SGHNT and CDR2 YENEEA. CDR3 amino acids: CASSFRSYEQYF. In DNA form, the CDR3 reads TGTGCCAGCAGCTTCCGCTCCTACGAGCAGTACTTC.